The source of this TCR beta chain is a study of blood T cell repertoires in COVID-19. CDR3 length equals 14 residues. Germline values: CDR1 MNHEY, CDR2 SVGAGI. V dropped 7 bases and J dropped 6; count of bases not matched to a gene: 9. Sequencing used immunoSEQ multiplex PCR; TCRdb keeps in-frame clones, though not all of them. The sample contains about 80,000 clones, more than 70% of which appear only once. This clone was seen just once. The origin of this receptor is a man at least 80 years old with active or convalescent COVID-19. The sequenced material came from peripheral blood. V and J are TRBV6-5 and TRBJ2-7, with 10 positions matching TRBD1. The CDR3 DNA reads as TGTGCCAGCAATCCGGACAGGGGGATCTCCGAGCAGTACTTC. Translating it yields CASNPDRGISEQYF.